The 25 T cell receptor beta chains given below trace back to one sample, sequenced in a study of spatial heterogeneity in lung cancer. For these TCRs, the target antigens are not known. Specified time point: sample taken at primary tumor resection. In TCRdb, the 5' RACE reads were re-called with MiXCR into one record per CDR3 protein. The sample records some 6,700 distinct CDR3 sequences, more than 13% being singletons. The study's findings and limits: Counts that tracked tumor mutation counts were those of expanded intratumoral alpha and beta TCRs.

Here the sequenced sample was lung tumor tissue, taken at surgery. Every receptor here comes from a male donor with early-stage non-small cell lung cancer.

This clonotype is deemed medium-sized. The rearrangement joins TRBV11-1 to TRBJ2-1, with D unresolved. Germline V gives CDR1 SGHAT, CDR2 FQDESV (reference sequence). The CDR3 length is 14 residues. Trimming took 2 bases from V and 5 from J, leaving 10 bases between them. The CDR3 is CASSLSLVDNEQFF. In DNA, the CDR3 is TGTGCCAGCAGCTTAAGCCTCGTGGACAATGAGCAGTTCTTC.

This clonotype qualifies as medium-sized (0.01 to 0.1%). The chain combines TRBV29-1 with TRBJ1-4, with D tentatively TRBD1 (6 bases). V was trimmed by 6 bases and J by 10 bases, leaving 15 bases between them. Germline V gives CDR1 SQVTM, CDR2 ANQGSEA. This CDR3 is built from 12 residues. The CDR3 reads CSVPDRSGKLFF. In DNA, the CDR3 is TGCAGCGTCCCGGACAGATCGGGAAAACTGTTTTTT.

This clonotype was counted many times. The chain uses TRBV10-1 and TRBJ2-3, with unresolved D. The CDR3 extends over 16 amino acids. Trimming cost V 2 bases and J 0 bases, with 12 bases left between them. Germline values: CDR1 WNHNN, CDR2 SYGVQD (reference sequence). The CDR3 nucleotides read TGCGCCAGCAGTGAGGGGCGTAGTTCTAGCACAGATACGCAGTATTTT. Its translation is CASSEGRSSSTDTQYF.

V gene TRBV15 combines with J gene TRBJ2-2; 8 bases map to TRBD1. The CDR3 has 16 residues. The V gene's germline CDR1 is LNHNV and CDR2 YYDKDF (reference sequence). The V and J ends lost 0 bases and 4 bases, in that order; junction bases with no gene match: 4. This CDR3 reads CATSRDQGAGTGELFF. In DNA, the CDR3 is TGTGCCACCAGCAGAGATCAGGGGGCGGGCACCGGGGAGCTGTTTTTT.

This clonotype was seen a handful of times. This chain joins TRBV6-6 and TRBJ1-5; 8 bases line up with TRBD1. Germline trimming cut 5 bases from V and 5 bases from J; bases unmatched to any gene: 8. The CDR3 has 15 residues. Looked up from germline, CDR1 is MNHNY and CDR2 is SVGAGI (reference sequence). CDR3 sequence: CASSAPDRGDQPQHF. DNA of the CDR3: TGTGCCAGCAGTGCGCCCGACAGGGGAGATCAGCCCCAGCATTTT.

The CDR3 spells CAGLSSDTGELFF. DNA for the CDR3: TGTGCCGGCCTCTCTTCGGACACCGGGGAGCTGTTTTTT. The chain uses TRBV3-1 and TRBJ2-2; D uncertain. Trimming stripped 11 bases from V and 3 bases from J, with 13 bases between. The CDR3 is 13 residues long. The germline V gene has CDR1 LGHDT and CDR2 YNNKEL (reference sequence).

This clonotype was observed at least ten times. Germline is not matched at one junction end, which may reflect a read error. CDR3 region: CASSPILAGGKNTQYF. In nucleotides, the CDR3 is TGTGCCAGCAGTCCCATTCTAGCGGGAGGCAAAAACACTCAGTACTTC. V and J are TRBV6-5 and TRBJ2-4, with 11 bases fitting TRBD2. CDR3 length: 16 amino acids. CDR1 is MNHEY and CDR2 is SVGAGI in the germline V gene.

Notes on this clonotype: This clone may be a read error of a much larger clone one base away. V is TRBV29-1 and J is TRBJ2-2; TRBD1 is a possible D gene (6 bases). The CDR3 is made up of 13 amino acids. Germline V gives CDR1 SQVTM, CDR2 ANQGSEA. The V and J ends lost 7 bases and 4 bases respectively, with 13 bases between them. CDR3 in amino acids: CSAATGPTGELFF. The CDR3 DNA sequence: TGCAGCGCCGCGACAGGTCCCACCGGGGAGCTGTTTTTT.

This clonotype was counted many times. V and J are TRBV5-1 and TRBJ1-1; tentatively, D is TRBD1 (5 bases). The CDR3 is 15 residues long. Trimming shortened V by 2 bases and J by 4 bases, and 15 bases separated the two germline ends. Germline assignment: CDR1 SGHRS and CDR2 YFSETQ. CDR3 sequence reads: CASSFGQGVGTEAFF. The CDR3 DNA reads TGCGCCAGCAGCTTCGGCCAGGGTGTGGGCACTGAAGCTTTCTTT.

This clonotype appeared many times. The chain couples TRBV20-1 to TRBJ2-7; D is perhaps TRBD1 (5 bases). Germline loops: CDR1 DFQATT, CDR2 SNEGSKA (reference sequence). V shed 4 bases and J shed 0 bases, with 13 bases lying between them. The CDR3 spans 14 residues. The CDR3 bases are TGCAGTGCTACAACAGGTTCGAGCTCCTACGAGCAGTACTTC. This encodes CSATTGSSSYEQYF.

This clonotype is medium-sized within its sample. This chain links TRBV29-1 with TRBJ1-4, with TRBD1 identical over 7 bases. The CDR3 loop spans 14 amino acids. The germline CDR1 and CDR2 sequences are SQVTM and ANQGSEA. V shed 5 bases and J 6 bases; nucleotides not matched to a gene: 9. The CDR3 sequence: CSVYRTGVDEKLFF. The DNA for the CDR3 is TGCAGCGTTTATCGAACAGGGGTGGATGAAAAACTGTTTTTT.

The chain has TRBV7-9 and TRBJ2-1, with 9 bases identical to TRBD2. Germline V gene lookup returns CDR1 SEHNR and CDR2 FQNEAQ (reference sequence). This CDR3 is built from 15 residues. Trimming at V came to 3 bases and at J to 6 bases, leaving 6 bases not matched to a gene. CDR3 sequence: CASSFSGRASNEQFF. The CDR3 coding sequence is TGTGCCAGCAGCTTTAGCGGGAGAGCCTCCAATGAGCAGTTCTTC.

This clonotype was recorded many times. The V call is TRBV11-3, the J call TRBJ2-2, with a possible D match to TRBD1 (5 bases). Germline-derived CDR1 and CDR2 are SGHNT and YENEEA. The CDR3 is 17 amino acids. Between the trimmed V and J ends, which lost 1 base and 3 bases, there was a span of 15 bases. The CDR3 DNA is TGTGCCAGCAGCTTAGTGGGGCCAGGGATTGACACCGGGGAGCTGTTTTTT. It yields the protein CASSLVGPGIDTGELFF.

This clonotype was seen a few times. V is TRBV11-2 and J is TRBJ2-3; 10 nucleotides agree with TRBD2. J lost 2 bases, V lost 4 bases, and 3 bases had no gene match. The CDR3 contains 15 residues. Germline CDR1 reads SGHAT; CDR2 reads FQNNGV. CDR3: CASSSSGSDTDTQYF. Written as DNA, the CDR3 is TGTGCCAGCAGCTCTAGCGGGAGTGACACAGATACGCAGTATTTT.

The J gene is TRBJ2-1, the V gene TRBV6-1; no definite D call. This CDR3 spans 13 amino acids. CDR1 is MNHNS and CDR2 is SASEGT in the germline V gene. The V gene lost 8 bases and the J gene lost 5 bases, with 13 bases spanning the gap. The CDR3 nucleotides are TGTGCCAGCCGAAAGGTTTCTGACAATGAGCAGTTCTTC. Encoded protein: CASRKVSDNEQFF.

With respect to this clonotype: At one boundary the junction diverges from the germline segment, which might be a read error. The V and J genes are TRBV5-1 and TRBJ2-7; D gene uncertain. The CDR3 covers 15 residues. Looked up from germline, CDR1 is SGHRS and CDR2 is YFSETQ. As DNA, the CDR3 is TGCGCCAGCAGATTGGCCATCCAGAGCTCCTACGAGCAGTACTTC. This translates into CASRLAIQSSYEQYF.

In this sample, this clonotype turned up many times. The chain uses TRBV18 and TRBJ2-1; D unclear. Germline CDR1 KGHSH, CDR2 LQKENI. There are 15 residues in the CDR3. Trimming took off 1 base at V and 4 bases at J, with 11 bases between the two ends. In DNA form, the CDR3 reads TGTGCCAGCTCACCACTCATGGACGGGTACAATGAGCAGTTCTTC. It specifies CASSPLMDGYNEQFF.

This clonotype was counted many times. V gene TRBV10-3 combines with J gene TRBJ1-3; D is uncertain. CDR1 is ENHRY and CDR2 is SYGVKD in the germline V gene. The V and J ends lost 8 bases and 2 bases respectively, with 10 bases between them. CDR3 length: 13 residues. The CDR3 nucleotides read TGTGCCATCGCAAGTAATGCTGGAAACACCATATATTTT. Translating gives CAIASNAGNTIYF.

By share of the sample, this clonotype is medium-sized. This chain's CDR3 is CATSEPDRYEQYF. The CDR3, as DNA: TGTGCCACCAGTGAACCAGACAGATACGAGCAGTACTTC. The chain combines TRBV24-1 with TRBJ2-7; D may be TRBD1 (5 bases). This CDR3 comprises 13 residues. Germline lookup yields CDR1 KGHDR and CDR2 SFDVKD. Between the trimmed V and J ends, which lost 4 bases and 4 bases, there was a span of 10 bases.

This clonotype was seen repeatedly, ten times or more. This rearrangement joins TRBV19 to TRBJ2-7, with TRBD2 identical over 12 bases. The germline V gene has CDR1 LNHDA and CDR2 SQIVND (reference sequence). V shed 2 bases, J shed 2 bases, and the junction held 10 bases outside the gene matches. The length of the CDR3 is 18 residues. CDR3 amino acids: CASSIKHGTSGSTYEQYF. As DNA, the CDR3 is TGTGCCAGTAGTATAAAACATGGGACTAGCGGGTCTACCTACGAGCAGTACTTC.

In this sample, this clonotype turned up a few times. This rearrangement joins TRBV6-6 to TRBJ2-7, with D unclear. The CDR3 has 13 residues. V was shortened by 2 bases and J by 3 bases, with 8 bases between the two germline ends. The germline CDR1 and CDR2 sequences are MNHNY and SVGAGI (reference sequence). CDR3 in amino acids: CASSYVASYEQYF. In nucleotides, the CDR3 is TGTGCCAGCAGTTACGTTGCGAGCTACGAGCAGTACTTC.

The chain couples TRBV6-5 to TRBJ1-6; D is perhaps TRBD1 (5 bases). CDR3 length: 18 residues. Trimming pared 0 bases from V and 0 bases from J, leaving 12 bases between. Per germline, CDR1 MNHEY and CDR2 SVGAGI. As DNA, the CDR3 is TGTGCCAGCAGTTACTCGAGGGCTGGGGGCTCCTATAATTCACCCCTCCACTTT. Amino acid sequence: CASSYSRAGGSYNSPLHF.

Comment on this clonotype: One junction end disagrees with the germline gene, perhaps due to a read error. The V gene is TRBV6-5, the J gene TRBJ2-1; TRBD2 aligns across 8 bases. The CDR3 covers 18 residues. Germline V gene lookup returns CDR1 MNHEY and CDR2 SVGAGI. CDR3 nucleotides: TGTGCCAGCAGTTACCCGCTTAGCGGGAATCGACCGGACAATAAGCAGTTCTTC. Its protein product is CASSYPLSGNRPDNKQFF.

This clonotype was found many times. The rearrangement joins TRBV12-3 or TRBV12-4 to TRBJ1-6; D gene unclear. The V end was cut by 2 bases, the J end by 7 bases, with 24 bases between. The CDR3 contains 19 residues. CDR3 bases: TGTGCCAGCAGTTTAAGCCCGATAGTTTCGGGGTTGTGGAATTCACCCCTCCACTTT. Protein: CASSLSPIVSGLWNSPLHF.

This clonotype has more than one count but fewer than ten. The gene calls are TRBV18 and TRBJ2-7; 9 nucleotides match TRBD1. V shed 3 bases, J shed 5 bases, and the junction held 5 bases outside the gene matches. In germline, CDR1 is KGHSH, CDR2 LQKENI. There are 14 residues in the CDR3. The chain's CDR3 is CASSPDRGWDEQYF. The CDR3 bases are TGTGCCAGCTCACCGGACAGGGGATGGGACGAGCAGTACTTC.